These 29 T cell receptor beta chains were sequenced from one sample in a study of T cell responses to AZD1222 COVID-19 vaccine. Sequencing used immunoSEQ multiplex PCR; TCRdb keeps in-frame clones, though not all of them. This sample has 97,000 or so clones; 84% occur once, and the top ten carry about 15%. The sample here was peripheral blood, taken on day 0 of AZD1222 vaccination. These receptors came from an adult in good health.

The chain employs TRBV4-3 and TRBJ2-2, with D possibly TRBD2 on 7 matching bases. Trimming took off 8 bases at V and 4 bases at J, with 29 bases between the two ends. The length of the CDR3 is 19 residues. The V gene's germline CDR1 is LGHNA and CDR2 YSLEER. CDR3 sequence: CASPVARRGRPSVTGELFF. As DNA, the CDR3 is TGCGCCAGCCCAGTTGCTCGGCGGGGGCGCCCGTCTGTCACCGGGGAGCTGTTTTTT.

This clone was counted a few times. The J gene is TRBJ2-7, the V gene TRBV7-6; D possibly corresponds to TRBD1 (6 bases). The CDR3 consists of 15 residues. With 0 bases removed from V and 5 bases from J, the gap between germline ends came to 14 bases. Germline CDR1 reads SGHVS; CDR2 reads FNYEAQ. CDR3 nucleotides: TGTGCCAGCAGCTTAGCTTTCGGGCAGGGGAACGAGCAGTACTTC. Translated, it gives CASSLAFGQGNEQYF.

The CDR3 is CASNPTRGTGGMPQHF. The CDR3 DNA reads as TGTGCCAGCAACCCAACGAGAGGGACAGGGGGCATGCCCCAGCATTTT. J is TRBJ1-5 and V is TRBV21-1; the table gives TRBD1 as D, unverified against the DNA. TRBV21-1 is tagged as a pseudogene. The CDR3 consists of 16 residues.

The chain couples TRBV12-3 or TRBV12-4 to TRBJ2-7; 11 positions match TRBD2. The CDR3 spans 13 residues. Germline trimming cut 7 bases from V and 4 bases from J; bases unmatched to any gene: 3. CDR3 protein: CASKLAGEYEQYV. The DNA of the CDR3 is TGTGCCAGCAAACTAGCGGGGGAATACGAGCAGTACGTC.

The count of this clone is one. The V call is TRBV7-8, the J call TRBJ1-5, with TRBD1 matching over 9 bases. The CDR3 totals 15 residues. The germline V gene encodes CDR1 SGHVS and CDR2 FQNEAQ. With V trimmed by 3 bases and J by 4 bases, 4 bases remained unmatched. CDR3 loop: CASSFDRGVNQPQHF. The CDR3 region has the DNA TGTGCCAGCAGCTTCGACAGGGGGGTGAATCAGCCCCAGCATTTT.

V gene TRBV4-3 combines with J gene TRBJ1-5, with D perhaps matching TRBD1 (5 bases). The V end was cut by 4 bases, the J end by 4 bases, with 17 bases between. This CDR3 has 16 residues. Germline V lookup: CDR1 LGHNA, CDR2 YSLEER. The CDR3 DNA follows: TGCGCCAGCAGCCTGGGTTGGACATCGCCTAATCAGCCCCAGCATTTT. It is translated as CASSLGWTSPNQPQHF.

The chain couples TRBV5-6 to TRBJ2-3, with 10 bases fitting TRBD1. CDR1 and CDR2 (germline): SGHDT, YYEEEE. The CDR3 loop spans 15 amino acids. V was pared by 3 bases and J by 4 bases, with 5 bases of the junction left unmatched. The CDR3 nucleotides are TGTGCCAGCAGCTCCCCGGGACAGGGGCCAGATACGCAGTATTTT. Amino acid sequence: CASSSPGQGPDTQYF.

V is TRBV29-1 and J is TRBJ1-1; D remains ambiguous. Trimming took 4 bases from V and 3 from J, leaving 6 bases between them. This CDR3 comprises 11 residues. Germline V gives CDR1 SQVTM, CDR2 ANQGSEA. CDR3 nucleotides: TGCAGCGTTGTAGTCCACACTGAAGCTTTCTTT. Its translation: CSVVVHTEAFF.

The chain uses TRBV27 and TRBJ1-2, with D possibly TRBD1 on 6 matching bases. The CDR3 runs to 16 residues. The ends were cut back, 7 bases at V and 8 bases at J, with 26 bases in the middle. The germline CDR1 and CDR2 sequences are MNHEY and SMNVEV (reference sequence). The CDR3 sequence is CASNDNGGQPVAGYTF. CDR3 in DNA: TGTGCCAGCAATGATAATGGAGGACAGCCGGTAGCCGGCTACACCTTC.

This clone showed up just once. The V and J genes are TRBV7-8 and TRBJ2-1, with D perhaps matching TRBD1 or TRBD2 (5 bases each). The CDR3 is made up of 15 amino acids. V was cut by 1 base and J by 7 bases, with 14 bases left in between. Germline CDR1 SGHVS, CDR2 FQNEAQ. The CDR3 nucleotides are TGTGCCAGCAGCTTAGTAACATCCGGGGCTAATGAGCAGTTCTTC. Translation: CASSLVTSGANEQFF.

The J gene is TRBJ2-3, the V gene TRBV18, with 7 bases fitting TRBD2. This CDR3 is built from 17 residues. V dropped 3 bases and J dropped 2; count of bases not matched to a gene: 11. The germline V gene encodes CDR1 KGHSH and CDR2 LQKENI. CDR3 loop: CASSPFTSATTTDTQYF. Written as DNA, the CDR3 is TGTGCCAGCTCACCCTTTACTAGCGCGACTACCACAGATACGCAGTATTTT.

Here the CDR3 DNA reads TGTGCCAGCTCACCAGGGAAAGGGTCCACCGGGGAGCTGTTTTTT. It translates to CASSPGKGSTGELFF. The chain uses TRBV18 and TRBJ2-2; no clear D. The V end lost 2 bases, the J end lost 4 bases, and 11 bases lay between the germline ends. CDR1 is KGHSH and CDR2 is LQKENI in the germline V gene. The CDR3 runs 15 residues.

This chain connects TRBV24-1 to TRBJ1-2; possibly TRBD1 for D (5 bases). Germline V lookup: CDR1 KGHDR, CDR2 SFDVKD. CDR3 size: 12 residues. Trimming removed 9 bases from V and 8 bases from J, with 15 bases in between. The CDR3 loop reads CATRGGVGGYTF. In nucleotides, the CDR3 is TGTGCCACCCGGGGGGGGGTTGGAGGCTACACCTTC.

This sequence joins TRBV10-3 and TRBJ1-5; D is unresolved. Germline values: CDR1 ENHRY, CDR2 SYGVKD. V dropped 0 bases and J dropped 1 base, with 4 bases sitting between them. The CDR3 runs 14 residues. CDR3 region: CAISESPSNQPQHF. CDR3 coding DNA: TGTGCCATCAGTGAGTCACCGAGCAATCAGCCCCAGCATTTT.

The chain combines TRBV10-1 with TRBJ2-3, with TRBD1 matching over 11 bases. The CDR3 contains 14 residues. Losses at the gene ends were 10 bases for V and 4 bases for J; bases not matched to a gene: 7. The V gene's germline CDR1 is WNHNN and CDR2 SYGVQD (reference sequence). DNA for the CDR3: TGCGCCACTTCGGACAGGGGGCGGGCAGATACGCAGTATTTT. This codes for CATSDRGRADTQYF.

This clone is a singleton in its sample. The J gene is TRBJ1-4, the V gene TRBV27, with D possibly TRBD1 on 6 matching bases. The V and J ends lost 6 bases and 0 bases respectively, with 17 bases between them. Germline V gives CDR1 MNHEY, CDR2 SMNVEV (reference sequence). CDR3 length: 17 residues. The CDR3 sequence is CASRPQLGQSTNEKLFF. The CDR3 DNA reads TGTGCCAGCAGGCCCCAACTTGGACAGTCAACTAATGAAAAACTGTTTTTT.

V gene TRBV19 combines with J gene TRBJ1-1, with 7 positions matching TRBD1. CDR3 length equals 16 residues. Germline assignment: CDR1 LNHDA and CDR2 SQIVND (reference sequence). After removal of 4 bases from V and 1 base from J, the junction contained 9 bases not matched to a gene. CDR3 coding DNA: TGTGCCAGTAGTAAACAGGGGAGGGTCGGGAACACTGAAGCTTTCTTT. It is translated as CASSKQGRVGNTEAFF.

This chain links TRBV18 with TRBJ1-4; 10 positions agree with TRBD1. The CDR3 contains 16 residues. The J segment lost 0 bases and the V segment lost 4 bases, leaving 2 bases of the junction unmatched. The V gene's germline CDR1 is KGHSH and CDR2 LQKENI. CDR3 in amino acids: CASSLDRGTTNEKLFF. The CDR3 nucleotides are TGTGCCAGCTCACTGGACAGGGGGACAACTAATGAAAAACTGTTTTTT. Combining the CDR3 with reference TRBV18 and TRBJ1-4 gives the whole variable domain NAGVMQNPRHLVRRRGQEARLRCSPMKGHSHVYWYRQLPEEGLKFMVYLQKENIIDESGMPKERFSAEFPKEGPSILRIQQVVRGDSAAYFCASSLDRGTTNEKLFFGSGTQLSVL.

The genes are TRBV11-3 and TRBJ1-4, with D tentatively TRBD1 (6 bases). The V gene lost 1 base and the J gene lost 8 bases, with 23 bases spanning the gap. Germline V gene sequence: CDR1 SGHNT, CDR2 YENEEA. The CDR3 consists of 18 residues. CDR3 loop: CASSLGPQHTGLGEKLFF. As DNA, the CDR3 is TGTGCCAGCAGCTTAGGCCCCCAACATACAGGGCTGGGAGAAAAACTGTTTTTT.

V gene TRBV9 combines with J gene TRBJ2-3; 8 bases map to TRBD2. Germline V gene lookup returns CDR1 SGDLS and CDR2 YYNGEE. The length of the CDR3 is 15 residues. Trimming at V came to 3 bases and at J to 6 bases, leaving 9 bases not matched to a gene. CDR3 protein: CASSGQRGSGDTQYF. The CDR3 coding sequence is TGTGCCAGCAGCGGCCAGCGGGGGTCGGGGGATACGCAGTATTTT.

The chain employs TRBV9 and TRBJ2-2, with TRBD2 as a possible D gene (5 bases). Germline lookup yields CDR1 SGDLS and CDR2 YYNGEE. Trimming removed 4 bases from V and 0 bases from J, with 10 bases in between. The CDR3 totals 15 residues. The CDR3 region is CASSKRDPNTGELFF. CDR3 sequence (DNA): TGTGCCAGCAGCAAGAGGGATCCGAACACCGGGGAGCTGTTTTTT.

The chain has TRBV11-2 and TRBJ2-3; D tentatively fits TRBD1 or TRBD2 (6 bases each). Trimming stripped 3 bases from V and 1 base from J, with 11 bases between. The CDR3 is 15 amino acids. In germline, CDR1 is SGHAT, CDR2 FQNNGV. The CDR3 region has the DNA TGTGCCAGCAGCTTGGGGGGCCCGGGCACAGATACGCAGTATTTT. Amino acid sequence: CASSLGGPGTDTQYF. The whole variable domain, remainder taken from reference TRBV11-2 and TRBJ2-3, is EAGVAQSPRYKIIEKRQSVAFWCNPISGHATLYWYQQILGQGPKLLIQFQNNGVVDDSQLPKDRFSAERLKGVDSTLKIQPAKLEDSAVYLCASSLGGPGTDTQYFGPGTRLTVL.

This clone turned up a few times. The chain links TRBV28 to TRBJ1-5; D remains unclear. The germline V and J ends were trimmed by 0 bases and 3 bases, with 9 bases remaining between them. The CDR3 has 15 residues. Germline V CDR1 and CDR2: MDHEN, SYDVKM. The CDR3 sequence is CASSLWGGDNQPQHF. The DNA of the CDR3 is TGTGCCAGCAGTTTATGGGGCGGGGACAATCAGCCCCAGCATTTT.

The chain employs TRBV19 and TRBJ1-1; D remains ambiguous. CDR1 and CDR2 (germline): LNHDA, SQIVND (reference sequence). There are 12 residues in the CDR3. The ends were cut back, 3 bases at V and 5 bases at J, with 7 bases in the middle. This CDR3 reads CASSMLETEAFF. In DNA form, the CDR3 reads TGTGCCAGTAGTATGTTGGAGACTGAAGCTTTCTTT. Full variable domain (outside the CDR3, taken from reference TRBV19 and TRBJ1-1): DGGITQSPKYLFRKEGQNVTLSCEQNLNHDAMYWYRQDPGQGLRLIYYSQIVNDFQKGDIAEGYSVSREKKESFPLTVTSAQKNPTAFYLCASSMLETEAFFGQGTRLTVV.

This clone came up many times. The V call is TRBV11-3, the J call TRBJ2-5, with a tentative D call TRBD1 (6 bases). The length of the CDR3 is 13 residues. CDR1 is SGHNT and CDR2 is YENEEA in the germline V gene. V was clipped by 5 bases and J by 6 bases, with 13 bases between them. CDR3 sequence reads: CASSVDRFQTQYF. The CDR3 bases are TGTGCCAGCAGCGTTGACAGGTTCCAGACCCAGTACTTC.

The rearrangement uses TRBV6-1 and TRBJ1-1; 7 bases are a match to TRBD1. Unmatched junction bases numbered 10, after V lost 3 bases and J lost 0 bases. From germline, CDR1 is MNHNS and CDR2 SASEGT. The CDR3 is made up of 17 amino acids. Written as DNA, the CDR3 is TGTGCCAGCAGTGAGATGTTGGACAGGAGTTTGAACACTGAAGCTTTCTTT. It codes for CASSEMLDRSLNTEAFF.

The chain links TRBV24-1 to TRBJ2-5; 8 nucleotides agree with TRBD2. The germline CDR1 and CDR2 sequences are KGHDR and SFDVKD. The CDR3 sequence is 13 residues long. The J segment lost 5 bases and the V segment lost 7 bases, leaving 5 bases of the junction unmatched. The CDR3 region has the DNA TGTGCCACCAGCGGCGGGGGGCAGGAGACCCAGTACTTC. Protein: CATSGGGQETQYF.

The chain uses TRBV25-1 and TRBJ1-1; TRBD1 might be the D (5 bases). There are 15 residues in the CDR3. Germline V gene sequence: CDR1 MGHDK, CDR2 SYGVNS. V lost 2 bases and J lost 1, with 11 bases in between. CDR3 loop: CASSEGGGRNTEAFF. CDR3 DNA: TGTGCCAGCAGTGAAGGGGGTGGTAGGAACACTGAAGCTTTCTTT.

This rearrangement joins TRBV19 to TRBJ1-1; D unclear. The V gene lost 6 bases and the J gene lost 5 bases, with 10 bases spanning the gap. Germline V CDR1 and CDR2: LNHDA, SQIVND (reference sequence). There are 12 residues in the CDR3. Here the CDR3 reads CASRDLQTEAFF. CDR3 in DNA: TGTGCCAGTAGAGACCTGCAGACTGAAGCTTTCTTT.